This T cell receptor beta chain was obtained from a study of T-cell reconstitution after alpha-beta-depleted transplantation in children (dated by TCRdb to the mid-2010s). Some background on the complete study: Using TCR repertoire profiling, the study followed T-cell immune reconstitution in a quantitative way in children after TCRalphabeta/CD19-depleted allogeneic hematopoietic cell transplantation.

Explained via the paper, the treatment or condition label denotes: allogeneic hematopoietic cell transplantation with graft depleted of TCRalphabeta T cells and CD19 B cells. Transplant recipients were children who received TCRalphabeta/CD19-depleted allogeneic hematopoietic cell grafts. There are many counts of this clonotype. What this receptor recognizes is not known. Per-base qualities were not stored, and no clone one base away is much larger. The CDR3 starts with the cysteine, ends with the phenylalanine, and has 15 residues. CDR3 DNA only is kept here, 45 bases in frame from base 1. V has 2 bases trimmed and J has 1 base trimmed; junction bases matching no gene number 3. The germline V gene provides CDR1 SQVTM and CDR2 ANQGSEA. The full study reports these points: Hyperexpanded clone frequencies declined over subsequent months; after one year, T-cell counts and TCRbeta diversity were mostly attributed to newly produced T cells. Apparently early alphabetaT-cell count recovery about two months after transplant reportedly relied on only several hundred rapidly expanded clones derived from non-depleted graft cells. In some patients, the high TCRbeta diversity seen at day 60 was put down to recipient T cells and intrathymic progenitors that had survived conditioning.

The library came from PCR. Sequencer: Illumina HiSeq 2500. TCR libraries were prepared with molecular barcoding, using unique molecular identifiers to normalize TCRbeta repertoire quantification. The public sequencing data were trimmed at Q25 with fastp and processed into clonotypes with MiXCR by TCRdb, which kept only in-frame beta chains. Rows merge per CDR3 protein into single entries with the most common DNA and genes. The table for this sample lists 200,000 or so distinct CDR3 sequences; roughly 6.5% of them were counted only once. 4.5% to 5.5% of the sample goes to the ten largest clones. The chain was built from TRBV29-1 and TRBJ2-5, with 11 bases in between that match TRBD2. The sequence derives from a girl less than two years old with combined immunodeficiency, due to receive a stem cell transplant. The specimen was PBMCs, collected before TCRalphabeta/CD19-depleted stem cell transplant. The DNA is as follows: TGCAGCGTTGAACCTAGCGGGGGGCTCCAAGAGACCCAGTACTTC. Translated, this is CSVEPSGGLQETQYF.